One sample yielded the 7 T cell receptor beta chains listed below, sequenced in a study of control samples from healthy donors and cancer patients (dated by TCRdb to 2020 to 2021). Libraries were prepared through the immunoSEQ multiplex PCR assay. TCRdb's version of the immuneACCESS table is confined to in-frame rearrangements and falls short of the full clone set. An unresolved V gene accounts for under half of the shortfall where checked; the remainder is of unknown origin. This sample has about 89,000 clones in its table, and around 86% of those were observed once. Together, the top ten hold under 25% of the sample. Material: blood. These receptors were taken from a man aged 30-40 years in good health.

The chain combines TRBV7-2 with TRBJ1-6; maybe TRBD1 (5 bases). V was cut by 5 bases and J by 9 bases, with 14 bases left in between. In germline, CDR1 is SGHTA, CDR2 FQGNSA. This CDR3 comprises 14 residues. The CDR3 bases are TGTGCCAGCAGCGCCCAGGGCCCTTTTTCACCCCTCCACTTT. Its protein is CASSAQGPFSPLHF.

The chain employs TRBV2 and TRBJ1-2; TRBD1 agrees at 7 bases. Germline V gives CDR1 SNHLY, CDR2 FYNNEI. V lost 11 bases and J lost 7; bases outside the gene matches: 19. This CDR3 spans 15 amino acids. DNA for the CDR3: TGTGCCGGCCAGCCCCCTAAGGGGGCGGTGAGTGGCTACACCTTC. It encodes CAGQPPKGAVSGYTF.

The rearrangement uses TRBV5-6 and TRBJ2-3; TRBD2 matches at 12 bases. Losses at the gene ends were 0 bases for V and 5 bases for J; bases not matched to a gene: 7. Germline CDR1 reads SGHDT; CDR2 reads YYEEEE. This CDR3 region has 17 residues. The CDR3 sequence: CASSLAASGGAKDTQYF. CDR3 in DNA: TGTGCCAGCAGCTTGGCGGCTAGCGGGGGGGCGAAAGATACGCAGTATTTT.

This clone was recorded many times. This chain connects TRBV30 to TRBJ1-3; D remains ambiguous. This CDR3 has 13 residues. The ends were cut back, 2 bases at V and 0 bases at J, with 5 bases in the middle. Germline V lookup: CDR1 GTSNPN, CDR2 SVGIG (reference sequence). This chain's CDR3 is CAWSRYSGNTIYF. As DNA, the CDR3 is TGTGCCTGGAGTAGGTACTCTGGAAACACCATATATTTT.

This sequence joins TRBV5-1 and TRBJ1-1; D gene uncertain. The CDR3 has 13 residues. Germline-derived CDR1 and CDR2 are SGHRS and YFSETQ. V lost 5 bases and J lost 6, with 14 bases in between. The CDR3: CASRQNTDSEAFF. The CDR3 DNA reads TGCGCCAGCAGGCAAAATACTGACTCTGAAGCTTTCTTT.

V and J are TRBV6-5 and TRBJ2-7; the D gene is possibly TRBD1 (5 bases). The germline V gene has CDR1 MNHEY and CDR2 SVGAGI. Trimming pared 2 bases from V and 0 bases from J, leaving 11 bases between. This CDR3 is built from 15 residues. The CDR3 sequence: CASSYGARLSYEQYF. CDR3 in DNA: TGTGCCAGCAGTTACGGGGCGCGGCTCTCCTACGAGCAGTACTTC.

The J gene is TRBJ2-2, the V gene TRBV7-6; TRBD2 aligns across 9 bases. J gave up 4 bases and V 5 bases, and 8 bases lay outside the gene matches. The CDR3 sequence is 16 residues long. Germline values: CDR1 SGHVS, CDR2 FNYEAQ. The CDR3: CASSTLAGRGTGELFF. CDR3 in DNA: TGTGCCAGCAGCACCCTAGCGGGGAGGGGCACCGGGGAGCTGTTTTTT.